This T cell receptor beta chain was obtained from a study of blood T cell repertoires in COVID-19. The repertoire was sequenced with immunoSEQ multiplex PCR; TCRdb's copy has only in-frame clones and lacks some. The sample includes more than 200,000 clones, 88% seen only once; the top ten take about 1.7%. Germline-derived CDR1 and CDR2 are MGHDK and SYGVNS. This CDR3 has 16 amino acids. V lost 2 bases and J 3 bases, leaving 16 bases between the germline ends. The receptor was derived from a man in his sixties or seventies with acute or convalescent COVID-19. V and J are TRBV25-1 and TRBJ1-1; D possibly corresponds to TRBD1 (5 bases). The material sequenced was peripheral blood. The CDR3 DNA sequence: TGTGCCAGCAGTGAAGCTGTCGCGGGGCGCCACACTGAAGCTTTCTTT. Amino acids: CASSEAVAGRHTEAFF.